This record looks at one T cell receptor (beta chain) sequence and its context. This clone showed up just a few times. The antigen it recognizes is unknown. Base qualities are not at hand, and no much larger clone is one base apart. The intended sense of this specimen's time point label: recipient (host-origin) PBMCs collected before allo-HCT. This sample was included in a study of tissue T cells after allogeneic stem cell transplantation (dated by TCRdb to 2022 to 2024). The study in broad terms: Over an approximately three-year period, roughly 7 adult allo-HCT recipients who had steroid-refractory GVHD were prospectively enrolled in a research-autopsy study. All GVHD patients received grafts from donors, four unmodified and three CD34-selected to deplete T cells. Gastrointestinal GVHD was present in all GVHD patients, several lines of GVHD-directed therapy were administered to all GVHD patients, and skin involvement was additionally present in about 5 GVHD patients. Pre-transplant PBMCs, which were of recipient origin, were available from roughly 5 GVHD patients. For viably preserved blood and marrow, CD3+ T cells were flow-sorted when cell numbers allowed, whereas DNA was extracted directly from smaller samples. The study profiled TCR beta repertoires in many tissues obtained from research autopsies of patients with and without GVHD, and also in mouse models of GVHD. The human arm was conducted as a prospective observational study, and neither blinding nor randomization was performed. Study-level results and caveats: Within patients, how anatomically similar tissues were was a major factor shaping TCR repertoire composition, regardless of disease or transplant status. Only a few T cell clones appeared in more than one patient, yet motif-based clustering showed tissue-specific repertoire signatures that were shared between patients. The patient cohort was small and clinically heterogeneous, and sampling depth was acknowledged as a limitation. In both patients and mice, only a limited portion of the TCR repertoire detected in tissues was captured by blood and spleen T cells. Which tissue TCRs were alloreactive or antigen-specific was not determined in the study, and some of the clones might have been host cells that persisted.

CDR1 WNHNN and CDR2 SYGVQD are derived from the germline V gene (reference sequence). V ends up 1 base short and J 5 bases short, with an unmatched junction base count of 9. CDR3 length: 17 amino acids, cysteine to phenylalanine. The read is trimmed to its CDR3 DNA, 51 bases read in frame from base 1. Libraries came from the immunoSEQ multiplex PCR assay. Adaptive Biotechnologies performed the TCRbeta CDR3 sequencing at survey depth and reported CDR3 sequences, V/J genes, productive frequency and template counts. Amplification of TCR beta CDR3 regions was performed from genomic DNA rather than from RNA. For the original study's pipeline: Pairwise repertoire overlap between tissues was quantified with Jensen-Shannon divergence, where 1 means complete divergence and 0 identical. Based on pairwise JSD values, tissues were grouped by single-linkage agglomerative hierarchical clustering, and the results were shown as dendrograms. All patient samples were analyzed with GLIPH2 using simulation_depth 1000, kmer_min_depth 3 and cdr3_length_cutoff 8, and only groups containing more than two unique CDR3s were kept. A standardized tissue-overlap score was calculated by extrapolating Jaccard GLIPH-group overlap across patients to a standard repertoire size of 1000 clones. To look at how diversity was associated with clinical or experimental variables, linear mixed-effect models were used, with tissue treated as a fixed effect and individual treated as a random effect. TCRdb retrieved this table from immuneACCESS and kept in-frame rearrangements only. Not all clones are present; in checked studies, unresolved V genes account for under half, and no reason is known for the remainder. V and J calls plus clone size are reproduced from that table; the DNA served to infer D and trimming. Present in this sample are tens of thousands of clones, over 85% of which were seen just once. Roughly 3.8% of the sample is in the top ten clones.

This receptor was obtained from a woman aged 40 to 75 who later had graft-versus-host disease after an allogeneic stem cell transplant. Specimen: blood, collected before transplantation. This receptor chain uses TRBV10-1 and TRBJ2-2, and TRBD2 matches 8 of the central bases. CDR3 region: CASSEFRAGVRTGELFF. The DNA reads as follows: TGCGCCAGCAGTGAGTTCCGAGCGGGGGTACGGACCGGGGAGCTGTTTTTT.